This T cell receptor beta chain was observed in a study of blood T cell repertoires in COVID-19. Study in general: Specimens from acute and convalescent COVID-19 originated in the United States, Italy and Spain. Sources were T cells, B-cell-depleted T cells, or PBMCs; the material itself was cDNA or gDNA.

In the source study's methods: Reference gene primer amplification yielded estimated nucleated cell counts. The data were produced by immunoSEQ multiplex PCR, yet TCRdb's version contains in-frame clones alone and is incomplete. Clone size and the V and J calls come from that table; the DNA yielded D and trimming. Among under 400,000 clones listed, roughly 89% were seen once. Germline assignment: CDR1 SGHNT and CDR2 YENEEA. The V segment lost 4 bases and the J segment 5 bases; nucleotides outside the gene matches: 4. The CDR3 length is 13 residues. The receptor's source is a man aged 18 to 35 with active or convalescent COVID-19. The genes are TRBV11-3 and TRBJ2-5; 7 nucleotides agree with TRBD1. Sequenced sample: peripheral blood. CDR3 sequence: CASSSGTVETQYF. For the CDR3, the DNA is TGTGCCAGCAGCTCCGGGACAGTGGAGACCCAGTACTTC. The entire variable domain, with the rest obtained from reference TRBV11-3 and TRBJ2-5, is as follows: EAGVVQSPRYKIIEKKQPVAFWCNPISGHNTLYWYLQNLGQGPELLIRYENEEAVDDSQLPKDRFSAERLKGVDSTLKIQPAELGDSAVYLCASSSGTVETQYFGPGTRLLVL.